Following are 16 T cell receptor beta chains from one sample sequenced in a study of T cell repertoires in cytomegalovirus infection. TCRdb re-derived calls from the reads in MiXCR, one entry per CDR3 protein. The table records a few hundred thousand distinct CDR3 sequences, around 40% of them present only once. Their antigen targets remain unknown. The sample consisted of cultured PBMCs, taken from culture after CMV antigen stimulation. The receptor source for this set is a human donor in good health (CMV status not recorded). Some clones in this sample may be carry-over from other donors' samples.

This clonotype was seen a few times. This chain joins TRBV7-8 and TRBJ2-3, with TRBD2 identical over 9 bases. The junction had 11 bases not matched to a gene; V was cut back by 4 bases and J by 0 bases. Per the germline V gene, CDR1 is SGHVS and CDR2 is FQNEAQ. The CDR3 loop spans 18 amino acids. In nucleotides, the CDR3 is TGTGCCAGCAGCTCCCCCCGGAGGGCGGGGGGGAGCACAGATACGCAGTATTTT. Translated: CASSSPRRAGGSTDTQYF.

The chain carries TRBV12-3 or TRBV12-4 and TRBJ2-3, with TRBD2 matching over 10 bases. J lost 2 bases, V lost 0 bases, and 8 bases had no gene match. The CDR3 consists of 18 residues. The chain's CDR3 is CASSLAYGSGGNTDTQYF. CDR3 nucleotide sequence: TGTGCCAGCAGTTTAGCGTATGGTAGCGGGGGGAACACAGATACGCAGTATTTT.

The CDR3: CASSQEDSRSPLHF. The DNA of the CDR3 is TGTGCCAGCAGCCAAGAGGACAGCAGGTCACCCCTCCACTTT. The rearrangement joins TRBV3-1 to TRBJ1-6; tentatively, D is TRBD1 (6 bases). Germline loops: CDR1 LGHDT, CDR2 YNNKEL (reference sequence). CDR3 length equals 14 residues. Trimming took off 0 bases at V and 10 bases at J, with 10 bases between the two ends.

In its sample, this clonotype was seen many times. The chain recombines TRBV7-2 with TRBJ2-3; tentative D call: TRBD2 (7 bases). Deletions cut 1 base from V and 3 bases from J, with 11 bases between. Germline V gene data show CDR1 as SGHTA and CDR2 as FQGNSA. CDR3 length equals 15 residues. The chain's CDR3 is CASSLGRGGTDTQYF. Written as DNA, the CDR3 is TGTGCCAGCAGCTTAGGCAGGGGAGGGACAGATACGCAGTATTTT.

The chain links TRBV7-2 to TRBJ2-2; tentatively, D is TRBD1 (6 bases). The CDR3 sequence is 16 residues long. Trimming left V 5 bases short and J 5 bases short, with 18 bases between. The germline gives CDR1 SGHTA, CDR2 FQGNSA. The CDR3 DNA reads as TGTGCCAGCAGCACCCCCGGGACATCACTTACCGGGGAGCTGTTTTTT. Protein sequence: CASSTPGTSLTGELFF.

The table lists this clonotype with many counts. The chain joins TRBV7-2 to TRBJ2-5; unclear D gene. The CDR3 consists of 14 residues. Trimming removed 8 bases from V and 5 bases from J, with 18 bases in between. Per the germline V gene, CDR1 is SGHTA and CDR2 is FQGNSA. The CDR3 reads CASHLGGSRETQYF. The CDR3 DNA reads TGTGCCAGCCACCTCGGTGGTTCGAGGGAGACCCAGTACTTC.

The J gene is TRBJ1-1, the V gene TRBV7-9; D unclear. Germline V gene data show CDR1 as SEHNR and CDR2 as FQNEAQ (reference sequence). The CDR3 runs to 12 residues. V was clipped by 9 bases and J by 5 bases, with 13 bases between them. CDR3 DNA: TGTGCCAGTTACGCCCTGGGGACTGAAGCTTTCTTT. Its translation is CASYALGTEAFF.

V and J are TRBV15 and TRBJ2-7, with unresolved D. The ends were cut back, 1 base at V and 4 bases at J, with 17 bases in the middle. Germline loops: CDR1 LNHNV, CDR2 YYDKDF (reference sequence). CDR3 length: 16 residues. The CDR3: CATSRVPDPPAYEQYF. The DNA for the CDR3 is TGTGCCACCAGCAGAGTTCCGGACCCACCGGCGTACGAGCAGTACTTC.

The chain couples TRBV11-2 to TRBJ2-7; D tentatively fits TRBD1 or TRBD2 (6 bases each). Germline assignment: CDR1 SGHAT and CDR2 FQNNGV. The V and J ends lost 6 bases and 6 bases respectively, with 24 bases between them. The CDR3 spans 16 residues. The CDR3 bases are TGTGCCAGCAGTTGGGGGCGGGACGCCAGCACCCCCGAGCAGTACTTC. As protein: CASSWGRDASTPEQYF.

The chain links TRBV7-2 to TRBJ2-2; the D gene is possibly TRBD2 (7 bases). Between the trimmed V and J ends, which lost 1 base and 4 bases, there was a span of 13 bases. CDR1 and CDR2 from the germline V gene are SGHTA and FQGNSA. CDR3 length: 16 amino acids. CDR3 residues: CASSLVGGQITGELFF. In nucleotides, the CDR3 is TGTGCCAGCAGCTTAGTGGGGGGGCAGATCACCGGGGAGCTGTTTTTT.

This rearrangement joins TRBV20-1 to TRBJ2-2, with 13 bases lining up with TRBD2. The germline gives CDR1 DFQATT, CDR2 SNEGSKA (reference sequence). J lost 5 bases, V lost 6 bases, and 6 bases had no gene match. The CDR3 is 15 amino acids. The CDR3: CSAKTSGRRTGELFF. DNA of the CDR3: TGCAGTGCCAAGACTAGCGGGAGGAGGACCGGGGAGCTGTTTTTT.

Here the CDR3 reads CASSLGYLQPQHF. The DNA for the CDR3 is TGTGCCAGCAGCTTAGGGTACCTTCAGCCCCAGCATTTT. The V and J genes are TRBV7-8 and TRBJ1-5; D gene unclear. CDR1 is SGHVS and CDR2 is FQNEAQ in the germline V gene. Trimming shortened V by 1 base and J by 6 bases, and 7 bases separated the two germline ends. This CDR3 comprises 13 residues.

This clonotype turned up a few times. The rearrangement links TRBV10-3 to TRBJ1-1; maybe TRBD1 (5 bases). The V gene lost 4 bases and the J gene lost 6 bases, with 12 bases spanning the gap. The V gene's germline CDR1 is ENHRY and CDR2 SYGVKD. This CDR3 spans 13 amino acids. The DNA of the CDR3 is TGTGCCATCAGTGGGGGTTGGGGGGCTGAAGCTTTCTTT. This sequence encodes CAISGGWGAEAFF.

The chain carries TRBV2 and TRBJ1-3; 7 positions agree with TRBD1. CDR1 and CDR2 (germline): SNHLY, FYNNEI. This CDR3 contains 15 residues. V trimming: 6 bases; J trimming: 4 bases; junction bases outside the gene matches: 9. CDR3 residues: CASSRQGPGGNTIYF. DNA of the CDR3: TGTGCCAGCAGCCGACAGGGCCCGGGAGGAAACACCATATATTTT. The full variable domain, in which reference TRBV2 and TRBJ1-3 provide the parts outside the CDR3, is EPEVTQTPSHQVTQMGQEVILRCVPISNHLYFYWYRQILGQKVEFLVSFYNNEISEKSEIFDDQFSVERPDGSNFTLKIRSTKLEDSAMYFCASSRQGPGGNTIYFGEGSWLTVV.

CDR3 protein: CATSGNPGTGALYEQYF. In DNA, the CDR3 is TGTGCCACCAGCGGGAATCCCGGGACAGGGGCTCTCTACGAGCAGTACTTC. The J gene is TRBJ2-7, the V gene TRBV24-1; the match to TRBD1 covers 10 bases. Unmatched junction bases numbered 14, after V lost 7 bases and J lost 3 bases. CDR3 length: 17 residues. Germline V gene data show CDR1 as KGHDR and CDR2 as SFDVKD.

This rearrangement joins TRBV6-8 to TRBJ1-5, with D tentatively TRBD1 (5 bases). Germline lookup yields CDR1 MNHGY and CDR2 SAAAGT. There are 16 residues in the CDR3. V dropped 9 bases and J dropped 3 bases, with 21 bases sitting between them. CDR3 nucleotide sequence: TGTGCCAGAGCAAGGGACTTCGGCTGTGACAATCAGCCCCAGCATTTT. It translates to CARARDFGCDNQPQHF.